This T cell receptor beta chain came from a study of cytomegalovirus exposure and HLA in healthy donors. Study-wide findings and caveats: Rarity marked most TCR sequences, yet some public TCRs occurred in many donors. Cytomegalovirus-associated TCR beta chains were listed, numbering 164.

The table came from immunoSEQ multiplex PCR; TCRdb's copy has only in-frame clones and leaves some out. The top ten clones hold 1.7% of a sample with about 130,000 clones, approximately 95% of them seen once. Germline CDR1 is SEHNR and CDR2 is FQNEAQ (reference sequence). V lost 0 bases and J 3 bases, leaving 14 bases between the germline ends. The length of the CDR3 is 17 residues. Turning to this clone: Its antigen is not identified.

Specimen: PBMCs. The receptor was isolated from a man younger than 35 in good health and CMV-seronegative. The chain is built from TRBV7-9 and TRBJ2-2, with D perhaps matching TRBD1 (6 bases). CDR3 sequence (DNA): TGTGCCAGCAGCTTAGCCACCGGGACAACCCACACCGGGGAGCTGTTTTTT. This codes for CASSLATGTTHTGELFF.